This entry concerns a single T cell receptor (beta chain). Original analysis: Estimated nucleated cell counts came from reference gene primer amplification. The assay was immunoSEQ multiplex PCR, and TCRdb's table has in-frame clones only and misses some. V, J and clone size are taken as reported in that table, and D and trimming were inferred from the DNA itself. The sample comprises some 200,000 clones, around 85% of which are singletons, and over 9.5% rests with the top ten. The Seattle patients joined while their infection was active and were tracked longitudinally afterward. This sample is drawn from a study of blood T cell repertoires in COVID-19. Study as a whole: COVID-19 samples from acute and convalescent phases originated in the United States, Italy and Spain.

Germline V gene data show CDR1 as LNHNV and CDR2 as YYDKDF (reference sequence). The CDR3 loop spans 14 amino acids. V trimming: 5 bases; J trimming: 5 bases; junction bases outside the gene matches: 6. This TCR derives from a woman in her sixties with COVID-19, enrolled during active disease. The gene calls are TRBV15 and TRBJ2-5; TRBD1 agrees at 9 bases. Sequencing was performed on peripheral blood. The CDR3 DNA follows: TGTGCCACCAGCGAAACAGGGGGCTTGGAGACCCAGTACTTC. Translated, it gives CATSETGGLETQYF. The variable domain in full, completed from reference TRBV15 and TRBJ2-5, reads DAMVIQNPRYQVTQFGKPVTLSCSQTLNHNVMYWYQQKSSQAPKLLFHYYDKDFNNEADTPDNFQSRRPNTSFCFLDIRSPGLGDTAMYLCATSETGGLETQYFGPGTRLLVL.